The next 7 T cell receptor beta chains were all read from a single sample in a study of blood T cells in healthy people across ages. For the second PCR, which ran for 7 to 11 cycles, a sample-barcoded 5' primer and a J-beta primer mix were used. One entry per CDR3 protein results from TCRdb running MiXCR on the 5' RACE reads. The data show around 800,000 distinct CDR3 sequences, 40% to 50% seen once. The specimen sequenced was blood. Source of these receptors: a man aged 55 to 69 in good health.

There are many counts of this clonotype. This chain connects TRBV20-1 to TRBJ2-1; D not certain. CDR1 DFQATT and CDR2 SNEGSKA come from the germline V gene (reference sequence). This CDR3 contains 10 residues. V was pared by 7 bases and J by 4 bases, with 5 bases between. The CDR3 is CSVSYNEQFF. In DNA form, the CDR3 reads TGCAGTGTCAGTTACAATGAGCAGTTCTTC.

This clonotype was seen a handful of times. The chain uses TRBV25-1 and TRBJ1-1, with D unresolved. The CDR3 sequence is 12 residues long. Trimming removed 0 bases from V and 7 bases from J, with 6 bases in between. Germline V gives CDR1 MGHDK, CDR2 SYGVNS. The CDR3 DNA is TGTGCCAGCAGTGAATACCCGAGTGAAGCTTTCTTT. Amino acids: CASSEYPSEAFF. Full variable domain (rest looked up from reference TRBV25-1 and TRBJ1-1): EADIYQTPRYLVIGTGKKITLECSQTMGHDKMYWYQQDPGMELHLIHYSYGVNSTEKGDLSSESTVSRIRTEHFPLTLESARPSHTSQYLCASSEYPSEAFFGQGTRLTVV.

This chain joins TRBV20-1 and TRBJ2-7; 8 nucleotides line up with TRBD2. The CDR3 loop spans 14 amino acids. J lost 0 bases, V lost 6 bases, and 7 bases had no gene match. Germline V gene sequence: CDR1 DFQATT, CDR2 SNEGSKA (reference sequence). The CDR3 bases are TGCAGTGCCCCGCCCACTAGCGGCTCCTACGAGCAGTACTTC. This codes for CSAPPTSGSYEQYF.

This clonotype was counted a few times. The chain recombines TRBV12-3 or TRBV12-4 with TRBJ2-3, with D unresolved. Trimming left V 1 base short and J 4 bases short, with 9 bases between. This CDR3 has 14 residues. The chain's CDR3 is CASSLGLGSDTQYF. In nucleotides, the CDR3 is TGTGCCAGCAGTTTAGGGCTGGGGTCAGATACGCAGTATTTT.

This clonotype showed up just a few times. The chain uses TRBV28 and TRBJ1-4, with 7 bases identical to TRBD1. Germline loops: CDR1 MDHEN, CDR2 SYDVKM. This CDR3 is 14 amino acids long. Unmatched junction bases numbered 9, after V lost 6 bases and J lost 8 bases. This CDR3 reads CASRLTGLREKLFF. In DNA form, the CDR3 reads TGTGCCAGCAGGCTGACAGGGTTGAGGGAAAAACTGTTTTTT.

This clonotype turned up a few times. This sequence joins TRBV29-1 and TRBJ1-6; 11 nucleotides line up with TRBD1. The CDR3 is made up of 14 amino acids. Germline CDR1 SQVTM, CDR2 ANQGSEA. J lost 8 bases, V lost 6 bases, and 6 bases had no gene match. This chain's CDR3 is CSVAPGQGDSPLHF. The CDR3 region has the DNA TGCAGCGTCGCCCCGGGACAGGGGGATTCACCCCTCCACTTT.

The CDR3 sequence: CSVARTGGIYEQYF. CDR3 sequence (DNA): TGCAGCGTTGCTCGGACAGGGGGTATCTACGAGCAGTACTTC. J is TRBJ2-5 and V is TRBV29-1, with TRBD1 matching over 10 bases. The closer fit of TRBJ2-7 to the DNA end suggests the J call may be wrong. This CDR3 is built from 14 residues. Germline values: CDR1 SQVTM, CDR2 ANQGSEA.